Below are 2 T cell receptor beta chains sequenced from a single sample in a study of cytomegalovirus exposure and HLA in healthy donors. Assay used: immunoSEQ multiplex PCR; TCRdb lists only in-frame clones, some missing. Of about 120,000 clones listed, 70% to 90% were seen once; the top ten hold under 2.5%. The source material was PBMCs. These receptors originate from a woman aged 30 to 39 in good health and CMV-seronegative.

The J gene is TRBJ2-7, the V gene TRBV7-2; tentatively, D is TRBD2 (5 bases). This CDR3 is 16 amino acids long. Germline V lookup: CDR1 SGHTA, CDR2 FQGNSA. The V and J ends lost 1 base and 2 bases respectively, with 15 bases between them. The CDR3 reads CASSLDPPTRPYEQYF. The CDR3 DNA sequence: TGTGCCAGCAGCTTAGATCCCCCCACTAGGCCCTACGAGCAGTACTTC.

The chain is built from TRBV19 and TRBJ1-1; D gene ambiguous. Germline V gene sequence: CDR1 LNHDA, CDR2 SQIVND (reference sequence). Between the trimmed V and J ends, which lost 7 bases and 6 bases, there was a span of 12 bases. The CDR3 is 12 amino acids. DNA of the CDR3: TGTGCCAGTACGAATCGGGTCGCTGAAGCTTTCTTT. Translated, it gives CASTNRVAEAFF.